The 27 T cell receptor beta chains in this list originate from one sample, sequenced in a study of blood T cell repertoires in COVID-19. This table comes from immunoSEQ multiplex PCR, and its TCRdb copy is limited to in-frame clones, with some not included. The repertoire holds hundreds of thousands of clones, with roughly 88% as singletons. Input material: PBMCs or T cells enriched from blood (not recorded which). The origin of the receptors is a woman younger than 30 who had been exposed to COVID-19.

The rearrangement joins TRBV5-4 to TRBJ2-1, with TRBD1 matching 7 bases. Germline CDR1 reads SGHNT; CDR2 reads YYREEE (reference sequence). The junction had 7 bases not matched to a gene; V was cut back by 0 bases and J by 7 bases. The CDR3 sequence is 15 residues long. CDR3 DNA: TGTGCCAGCAGCTTGGCGAGGGGGCCGTTTAATGAGCAGTTCTTC. Amino acid sequence: CASSLARGPFNEQFF.

The rearrangement joins TRBV6-5 to TRBJ2-2, with TRBD1 identical over 9 bases. The CDR3 covers 15 residues. The V gene's germline CDR1 is MNHEY and CDR2 SVGAGI. V lost 2 bases and J lost 10; bases outside the gene matches: 8. CDR3 amino acids: CASSYSGGQGEELFF. The CDR3 nucleotides are TGTGCCAGCAGTTACAGTGGGGGACAGGGTGAGGAGCTGTTTTTT.

V usage is TRBV7-9 and J usage is TRBJ2-7, with TRBD2 as a possible D gene (6 bases). Germline V lookup: CDR1 SEHNR, CDR2 FQNEAQ (reference sequence). The CDR3 totals 14 residues. V was cut by 6 bases and J by 4 bases, with 16 bases left in between. Here the CDR3 reads CASSSRASVYEQYF. The CDR3 region has the DNA TGTGCCAGCAGTTCACGGGCTAGCGTTTACGAGCAGTACTTC. Supplemented by reference TRBV7-9 and TRBJ2-7, the full variable domain reads DTGVSQNPRHKITKRGQNVTFRCDPISEHNRLYWYRQTLGQGPEFLTYFQNEAQLEKSRLLSDRFSAERPKGSFSTLEIQRTEQGDSAMYLCASSSRASVYEQYFGPGTRLTVT.

This clone was seen just once. The chain uses TRBV18 and TRBJ1-1; D remains ambiguous. Trimming removed 6 bases from V and 2 bases from J, with 13 bases in between. In germline, CDR1 is KGHSH, CDR2 LQKENI. The CDR3 extends over 14 amino acids. The CDR3 DNA sequence: TGTGCCAGCTCGCTCTCGGGATTTAACACTGAAGCTTTCTTT. Translating it yields CASSLSGFNTEAFF.

The chain has TRBV6-1 and TRBJ1-1; a weak D match, TRBD1 (6 bases). CDR1 is MNHNS, CDR2 SASEGT, per germline. Trimming stripped 8 bases from V and 8 bases from J, with 9 bases between. CDR3 length: 10 residues. CDR3 sequence (DNA): TGTGCCAGCGGGACATGGGAAGCTTTCTTT. This gives the protein CASGTWEAFF.

V and J are TRBV6-5 and TRBJ2-7; 9 bases match TRBD2. V was clipped by 6 bases and J by 0 bases; unmatched bases: 3. The germline V gene has CDR1 MNHEY and CDR2 SVGAGI. The CDR3 runs to 14 residues. CDR3 protein: CASSMREGSYEQYF. CDR3 DNA: TGTGCCAGCAGCATGCGGGAGGGCTCCTACGAGCAGTACTTC.

The gene calls are TRBV9 and TRBJ2-3, with 10 bases lining up with TRBD2. Germline assignment: CDR1 SGDLS and CDR2 YYNGEE. The CDR3 is 15 amino acids. Germline trimming cut 3 bases from V and 5 bases from J; bases unmatched to any gene: 6. The CDR3 DNA reads TGTGCCAGCAGCGCTAGCGGGGGCCTGGGAGATACGCAGTATTTT. Protein product: CASSASGGLGDTQYF.

This chain uses TRBV2 with TRBJ2-7; D possibly corresponds to TRBD2 (5 bases). Trimming cost V 2 bases and J 1 base, with 9 bases left between them. The V gene's germline CDR1 is SNHLY and CDR2 FYNNEI. The CDR3 covers 14 residues. The CDR3 loop is CASSETRVSYEQYF. The CDR3 bases are TGTGCCAGCAGTGAAACTAGGGTATCCTACGAGCAGTACTTC.

DNA for the CDR3: TGTGCCAGCAGCACTTGGACTAGCGGGAGGTCAGATACGCAGTATTTT. Translated: CASSTWTSGRSDTQYF. The gene calls are TRBV3-1 (or the pseudogene TRBV3-2) and TRBJ2-3; 14 nucleotides agree with TRBD2. Germline CDR1 reads LGHDT; CDR2 reads YNNKEL (reference sequence). The CDR3 spans 16 residues. V dropped 5 bases and J dropped 4; count of bases not matched to a gene: 5.

V and J are TRBV3-1 (or the pseudogene TRBV3-2) and TRBJ2-7, with 8 bases aligning to TRBD2. CDR3 size: 15 residues. The V gene's germline CDR1 is LGHDT and CDR2 YNNKEL (reference sequence). V trimming: 1 base; J trimming: 1 base; junction bases outside the gene matches: 3. CDR3 DNA: TGTGCCAGCAGCCAAGCCGGCGGGGGGTCCTACGAGCAGTACTTC. This codes for CASSQAGGGSYEQYF.

V is TRBV4-2 and J is TRBJ2-3; 13 nucleotides agree with TRBD2. This CDR3 region has 21 residues. In germline, CDR1 is LGHNA, CDR2 YNFKEQ. V lost 2 bases, J lost 1 base, and 15 bases stayed unmatched. CDR3 nucleotide sequence: TGTGCCAGCAGCCAACTTTACCCGGGACTAGCGGGGAGTACCCGCACAGATACGCAGTATTTT. This translates into CASSQLYPGLAGSTRTDTQYF.

The chain recombines TRBV27 with TRBJ2-1; no reliable D call. Germline-derived CDR1 and CDR2 are MNHEY and SMNVEV (reference sequence). This CDR3 comprises 13 residues. Deletions cut 5 bases from V and 4 bases from J, with 9 bases between. The CDR3, as DNA: TGTGCCAGCAGTGGGCCGCCTTACAATGAGCAGTTCTTC. It yields the protein CASSGPPYNEQFF.

The chain uses TRBV27 and TRBJ1-5; D gene uncertain. The V end was cut by 6 bases, the J end by 6 bases, with 15 bases between. The CDR3 length is 14 residues. Per the germline V gene, CDR1 is MNHEY and CDR2 is SMNVEV (reference sequence). DNA for the CDR3: TGTGCCAGCAGCTCGGGGTTTGTGAGTCAGCCCCAGCATTTT. Its translation: CASSSGFVSQPQHF.

The chain has TRBV5-6 and TRBJ1-5; D remains ambiguous. There are 14 residues in the CDR3. The germline V and J ends were trimmed by 9 bases and 3 bases, with 16 bases remaining between them. Germline lookup yields CDR1 SGHDT and CDR2 YYEEEE. CDR3 sequence: CATLTYGVNQPQHF. The CDR3 bases are TGTGCCACCCTAACGTACGGGGTCAATCAGCCCCAGCATTTT.

J is TRBJ2-3 and V is TRBV5-1, with a possible D match to TRBD1 (7 bases). Per the germline V gene, CDR1 is SGHRS and CDR2 is YFSETQ. The V gene lost 3 bases and the J gene lost 2 bases, with 19 bases spanning the gap. The CDR3 covers 17 residues. In DNA form, the CDR3 reads TGCGCCAGCAGCTGGGGTGGTGGAGGGGGCCTCACAGATACGCAGTATTTT. Protein sequence: CASSWGGGGGLTDTQYF.

V gene TRBV6-5 combines with J gene TRBJ1-4, with D perhaps matching TRBD1 (5 bases). V lost 0 bases and J lost 6, with 11 bases in between. CDR1 and CDR2 from the germline V gene are MNHEY and SVGAGI. CDR3 size: 15 residues. The DNA of the CDR3 is TGTGCCAGCAGTTACTCGAACAGGATTGATGAAAAACTGTTTTTT. It encodes CASSYSNRIDEKLFF.

V and J are TRBV7-2 and TRBJ1-1, with D tentatively TRBD1 (6 bases). Germline CDR1 reads SGHTA; CDR2 reads FQGNSA. Trimming removed 5 bases from V and 4 bases from J, with 20 bases in between. The CDR3 is 16 residues long. The CDR3 bases are TGTGCCAGCAGCCCTCGCCCACAGGGTCATGGCACTGAAGCTTTCTTT. Translating gives CASSPRPQGHGTEAFF.

The chain links TRBV10-1 to TRBJ1-6; D is perhaps TRBD1 (5 bases). The V end was cut by 6 bases, the J end by 8 bases, with 14 bases between. Germline CDR1 WNHNN, CDR2 SYGVQD (reference sequence). This CDR3 comprises 14 residues. The CDR3 loop reads CASRDQGWHSPLHF. The CDR3 region has the DNA TGCGCCAGCAGAGACCAGGGATGGCATTCACCCCTCCACTTT.

The V call is TRBV20-1, the J call TRBJ2-2; no definite D call. The CDR3 contains 11 residues. Germline V CDR1 and CDR2: DFQATT, SNEGSKA (reference sequence). Trimming took off 5 bases at V and 7 bases at J, with 8 bases between the two ends. CDR3 loop: CSARDGGELFF. Here the CDR3 DNA reads TGCAGTGCTCGCGATGGCGGGGAGCTGTTTTTT.

The genes are TRBV10-1 and TRBJ2-3, with D tentatively TRBD1 (5 bases). V lost 3 bases to trimming and J lost 2 bases, with 12 bases between them. The CDR3 is 15 amino acids. Germline-derived CDR1 and CDR2 are WNHNN and SYGVQD (reference sequence). CDR3 bases: TGCGCCAGCAGTGATCAGGGCCCTTACACAGATACGCAGTATTTT. Translated: CASSDQGPYTDTQYF.

The J gene is TRBJ1-4, the V gene TRBV18, with a tentative D call TRBD1 (6 bases). Trimming shortened V by 4 bases and J by 8 bases, and 11 bases separated the two germline ends. The CDR3 is 13 amino acids. The germline gives CDR1 KGHSH, CDR2 LQKENI. The DNA for the CDR3 is TGTGCCAGCTCACAGACAGGCGGCGAAAAACTGTTTTTT. Protein product: CASSQTGGEKLFF. Together with reference TRBV18 and TRBJ1-4, the CDR3 gives the full variable domain: NAGVMQNPRHLVRRRGQEARLRCSPMKGHSHVYWYRQLPEEGLKFMVYLQKENIIDESGMPKERFSAEFPKEGPSILRIQQVVRGDSAAYFCASSQTGGEKLFFGSGTQLSVL.

A single count supports this clone. The rearrangement links TRBV5-8 to TRBJ2-2; 7 positions match TRBD1. Germline loops: CDR1 SGHTS, CDR2 YDEGEE. V lost 4 bases to trimming and J lost 3 bases; unmatched junction nucleotides: 9. CDR3 length: 16 residues. The DNA for the CDR3 is TGTGCCAGCAGCCCTCCGACAGGGTCAGACACCGGGGAGCTGTTTTTT. This gives the protein CASSPPTGSDTGELFF. Variable domain in full (rest from reference TRBV5-8 and TRBJ2-2): EAGVTQSPTHLIKTRGQQATLRCSPISGHTSVYWYQQALGLGLQFLLWYDEGEERNRGNFPPRFSGRQFPNYSSELNVNALELEDSALYLCASSPPTGSDTGELFFGEGSRLTVL.

V usage is TRBV4-3 and J usage is TRBJ2-7; TRBD1 matches at 9 bases. Germline V CDR1 and CDR2: LGHNA, YSLEER. This CDR3 comprises 15 residues. Trimming removed 4 bases from V and 5 bases from J; junction bases left unmatched: 9. This chain's CDR3 is CASSRAGTGIHEQYF. DNA for the CDR3: TGCGCCAGCAGCCGGGCCGGGACAGGGATCCACGAGCAGTACTTC.

The genes are TRBV6-5 and TRBJ2-3; 8 nucleotides line up with TRBD2. The ends lost 5 bases at V and 4 bases at J; junction bases unmatched: 8. Germline loops: CDR1 MNHEY, CDR2 SVGAGI. This CDR3 comprises 15 residues. This CDR3 is CASSLTGTRSDTQYF. In DNA, the CDR3 is TGTGCCAGCAGTCTAACCGGGACTAGGTCAGATACGCAGTATTTT.

This chain joins TRBV28 and TRBJ2-2; possibly TRBD1 for D (5 bases). The CDR3 loop spans 16 amino acids. Trimming removed 2 bases from V and 1 base from J, with 11 bases in between. The V gene's germline CDR1 is MDHEN and CDR2 SYDVKM. The CDR3 loop is CASSLGHLLNTGELFF. The CDR3 nucleotides are TGTGCCAGCAGTTTAGGACACCTTTTGAACACCGGGGAGCTGTTTTTT.

The chain links TRBV18 to TRBJ1-2, with 7 positions matching TRBD1. Germline V lookup: CDR1 KGHSH, CDR2 LQKENI. The CDR3 has 16 amino acids. V lost 3 bases and J lost 10; bases outside the gene matches: 17. The CDR3 DNA sequence: TGTGCCAGCTCACCGAGCGGGCGAGGGGGCTCGGAAGTCTACACCTTC. As protein: CASSPSGRGGSEVYTF.

The CDR3 DNA sequence: TGTGCCAGCAGCAGGCCCGTGGCGGGCACTGAAGCTTTCTTT. Translating gives CASSRPVAGTEAFF. The chain employs TRBV7-2 and TRBJ1-1, with unresolved D. Germline V gene sequence: CDR1 SGHTA, CDR2 FQGNSA. V gave up 5 bases and J gave up 4 bases, with 14 bases separating them. CDR3 length: 14 amino acids.